These T cell receptor beta chains were read from a single sample in a study of radiotherapy plus CTLA-4 blockade in lung cancer. Clones were sequenced by immunoSEQ multiplex PCR, and TCRdb holds only the in-frame ones, with some missing. The sample has just over 60,000 clones; approximately 80% are singletons. Sequencing was performed on peripheral blood, taken from a patient treated with radiotherapy plus ipilimumab. The receptors were gathered from a human donor with non-small cell lung cancer who had a complete response to radiotherapy plus ipilimumab. The CDR3 runs from the conserved cysteine through the conserved F or W. D genes are given only for firm matches. Size is omitted from some rows. Given values are once, few, many or a class for expanded clones.

cdr3_length j_call v_call clone_size d_call cdr3_aa cdr3_nt
14 TRBJ1-3 TRBV5-1 . . CASSLAFRPNTIYF TGCGCCAGCAGCTTGGCCTTCAGGCCCAACACCATATATTTT
17 TRBJ2-2 TRBV5-6 . TRBD2 CASSLFPGTSGMGELFF TGTGCCAGCAGCTTGTTTCCCGGGACTAGCGGGATGGGGGAGCTGTTTTTT
13 TRBJ2-7 TRBV27 . . CASSFGAAGEQYF TGTGCCAGCAGTTTTGGGGCAGCCGGGGAGCAGTACTTC
14 TRBJ2-5 TRBV5-1 few TRBD1 CASSAGTDQETQYF TGCGCCAGCAGCGCCGGGACAGATCAAGAGACCCAGTACTTC
17 TRBJ2-2 TRBV14 . TRBD1 CASSQARTGRNTGELFF TGTGCCAGCAGCCAGGCAAGGACAGGGCGGAACACCGGGGAGCTGTTTTTT
13 TRBJ1-5 TRBV10-3 . . CATGVGTDQPQHF TGTGCCACCGGGGTGGGGACCGATCAGCCCCAGCATTTT
14 TRBJ2-1 TRBV27 . TRBD1 CASSVDRGYNEQFF TGTGCCAGCAGTGTGGACAGGGGCTACAATGAGCAGTTCTTC
13 TRBJ1-1 TRBV7-9 . . CASSLASIPEAFF TGTGCCAGCAGCTTAGCTTCCATACCTGAAGCTTTCTTT
13 TRBJ1-1 TRBV11-2 . . CASSLRGWPEAFF TGTGCCAGCAGCTTACGGGGTTGGCCTGAAGCTTTCTTT
13 TRBJ1-2 TRBV30 . TRBD1 CAWDQGARDGYTF TGTGCCTGGGATCAGGGGGCAAGAGATGGCTACACCTTC
16 TRBJ2-1 TRBV11-2 . TRBD2 CASRGPGTSGRNEQFF TGTGCCAGCAGGGGGCCCGGGACTAGCGGGAGAAATGAGCAGTTCTTC
16 TRBJ2-3 TRBV7-9 few TRBD2 CASSLATSGGTDTQYF TGTGCCAGCAGCTTAGCGACTAGCGGGGGGACAGATACGCAGTATTTT
14 TRBJ2-2 TRBV18 . . CASSPRKDTGELFF TGTGCCAGCTCACCACGCAAGGACACCGGGGAGCTGTTTTTT
14 TRBJ1-1 TRBV5-1 . . CASSLQDKNTEAFF TGCGCCAGCAGCTTACAGGACAAGAACACTGAAGCTTTCTTT
13 TRBJ1-1 TRBV7-9 once . CASSLAGMPEAFF TGTGCCAGCAGCTTAGCTGGGATGCCCGAAGCTTTCTTT
15 TRBJ1-1 TRBV30 few . CAWSVEELRNTEAFF TGTGCCTGGAGTGTAGAGGAGTTAAGGAACACTGAAGCTTTCTTT
15 TRBJ1-2 TRBV5-6 . TRBD1 CASSPTDRSDYGYTF TGTGCCAGCAGCCCGACGGACAGGTCTGACTATGGCTACACCTTC
15 TRBJ2-6 TRBV6-1 few . CASRLDLSGANVLTF TGTGCCAGCAGGTTAGACCTGTCTGGGGCCAACGTCCTGACTTTC
15 TRBJ1-4 TRBV15 . . CATTPGREANEKLFF TGTGCCACCACTCCCGGGAGGGAAGCTAATGAAAAACTGTTTTTT
16 TRBJ2-3 TRBV27 . . CASSLRRNLITDTQYF TGTGCCAGCAGTTTACGGCGGAACCTTATCACAGATACGCAGTATTTT
16 TRBJ2-1 TRBV12-1 . . CASSRTTSGRTSEQFF TGTGCCAGCAGCCGAACGACTAGCGGGAGGACATCTGAGCAGTTCTTC
16 TRBJ2-7 TRBV23-1 . TRBD2 CASSQERGGLHWEQYF TGCGCCAGCAGTCAAGAGCGGGGGGGACTCCACTGGGAGCAGTACTTC
16 TRBJ2-5 TRBV19 . . CASSIWADPTQETQYF TGTGCCAGTAGTATTTGGGCAGACCCAACTCAAGAGACCCAGTACTTC
14 TRBJ1-5 TRBV30 . TRBD1 CAWDTGGFDQPQHF TGTGCCTGGGACACAGGGGGCTTCGATCAGCCCCAGCATTTT
12 TRBJ1-5 TRBV25-1 . TRBD1 CAFGTDYQPQHF TGTGCCTTCGGGACAGACTATCAGCCCCAGCATTTT
15 TRBJ1-2 TRBV6-5 . . CASSYRENRAYGYTF TGTGCCAGCAGTTACAGGGAGAACAGGGCCTATGGCTACACCTTC
14 TRBJ2-2 TRBV5-4 . . CASSLASYTGELFF TGTGCCAGCAGCTTGGCTTCCTACACCGGGGAGCTGTTTTTT
15 TRBJ2-3 TRBV18 . . CASSYGTGKSDTQYF TGTGCCAGCTCATACGGGACTGGGAAATCGGATACGCAGTATTTT
16 TRBJ2-5 TRBV21-1 . . CASSNPSGWGQETQYF TGTGCCAGCAGCAACCCTAGCGGGTGGGGGCAAGAGACCCAGTACTTC
11 TRBJ2-5 TRBV29-1 . . CSVQGEETQYF TGCAGCGTTCAGGGAGAAGAGACCCAGTACTTC
15 TRBJ2-3 TRBV10-1 medium-sized TRBD1 CASSPRTGGTDTQYF TGCGCCAGCAGCCCACGGACAGGGGGCACAGATACGCAGTATTTT
18 TRBJ2-4 TRBV27 . . CASSLSAGGVSAKNIQYF TGTGCCAGCAGTTTATCCGCAGGCGGGGTGTCGGCCAAAAACATTCAGTACTTC
14 TRBJ2-2 TRBV12-5 . . CASGLAPNTGELFF TGTGCTAGTGGTTTGGCACCGAACACCGGGGAGCTGTTTTTT
14 TRBJ1-1 TRBV21-1 . . CASSTFKMNTEAFF TGTGCCAGCAGCACTTTCAAAATGAACACTGAAGCTTTCTTT
15 TRBJ2-5 TRBV2 . TRBD2 CASSETLAGQETQYF TGTGCCAGCAGTGAAACCCTAGCGGGACAAGAGACCCAGTACTTC
11 TRBJ2-1 TRBV2 . . CASFPVGEQFF TGTGCCAGCTTTCCCGTGGGGGAGCAGTTCTTC
16 TRBJ2-3 TRBV10-3 . . CAIRDLRGLSTDTQYF TGTGCCATCAGGGACCTCAGGGGCCTAAGCACAGATACGCAGTATTTT
15 TRBJ2-7 TRBV18 once TRBD1 CASSPRDRLTYEQYF TGTGCCAGCTCACCAAGGGACAGGCTCACCTACGAGCAGTACTTC
15 TRBJ2-5 TRBV28 . . CASSKTGEGVETQYF TGTGCCAGCAGTAAGACAGGCGAAGGTGTGGAGACCCAGTACTTC
13 TRBJ2-1 TRBV28 . . CASIRLGVGEQFF TGTGCCAGCATTCGATTGGGGGTTGGTGAGCAGTTCTTC
15 TRBJ2-3 TRBV27 few TRBD1 CASSFLDRGGDTQYF TGTGCCAGCAGTTTCCTGGACAGGGGAGGCGATACGCAGTATTTT
16 TRBJ1-6 TRBV27 . TRBD1 CASSSHTTGGSSPLHF TGTGCCAGCAGTTCCCATACGACAGGGGGCTCTTCACCCCTCCACTTT
14 TRBJ1-1 TRBV14 once . CASSQVFGIPEAFF TGTGCCAGCAGCCAAGTATTCGGTATCCCTGAAGCTTTCTTT
13 TRBJ1-5 TRBV5-8 . . CASSSELFEPQHF TGTGCCAGCAGCTCAGAACTTTTTGAGCCCCAGCATTTT
18 TRBJ2-2 TRBV11-2 . . CASSLDRVVGGSTGELFF TGTGCCAGCAGCTTAGATCGGGTAGTGGGGGGATCCACCGGGGAGCTGTTTTTT
13 TRBJ2-3 TRBV18 . . CASSQLGTDTQYF TGTGCCAGCTCACAACTAGGTACAGATACGCAGTATTTT